The T cell receptor beta chain described here comes from a study of blood T cell repertoires in COVID-19. Study-wide context: Acute-phase and convalescent COVID-19 samples originated in the United States, Italy and Spain.

CDR1 and CDR2 from the germline V gene are SGHKS and YYEKEE (reference sequence). Trimming left V 1 base short and J 2 bases short, with 6 bases between. The CDR3 length is 13 residues. As handled by the study authors: Nucleated cell counts were estimated from reference gene primer amplification. The data were produced by immunoSEQ multiplex PCR, yet TCRdb's version contains in-frame clones alone and is incomplete. V and J calls and clone size are copied from that table; D and trimming were computed from the DNA. The repertoire consists of about 90,000 clones, with around four fifths occurring once and the leading ten covering roughly 12%.

This TCR derives from a woman aged 70-85 years with active or convalescent COVID-19. Source material: peripheral blood. This chain links TRBV5-5 with TRBJ1-1; D remains ambiguous. Here the CDR3 reads CASSLPSNTEAFF. The CDR3 nucleotides read TGTGCCAGCAGCTTGCCAAGCAACACTGAAGCTTTCTTT.